In its sample, the clone carrying this T cell receptor beta chain was seen many times. Its antigen is not known. The CDR3 length is 19 residues. Trimming took off 4 bases at V and 2 bases at J, with 26 bases between the two ends. Germline V gives CDR1 SEHNR, CDR2 FQNEAQ (reference sequence). This sample was included in a study of T cell repertoires in cytomegalovirus infection. Background on the study: Well-studied HLA-B-restricted epitopes and recently identified HLA-C-restricted epitopes of CMV were both used in the study.

One entry per CDR3 protein results from TCRdb running MiXCR on the reads. The data hold a few hundred thousand distinct CDR3 sequences, with about 29% observed a single time. This chain uses TRBV7-9 with TRBJ1-2; D is possibly TRBD1 (6 bases). This clonotype was sampled from a human donor in good health (CMV status not recorded). Some clones in this sample may be carry-over from other donors' samples. This material consisted of cultured PBMCs, taken from culture after CMV antigen stimulation. In DNA, the CDR3 is TGTGCCAGCAGCTCTCCTACCCGGGCCCGAAGCAGGGGCAACTATGGCTACACCTTC. Translated: CASSSPTRARSRGNYGYTF. The full variable domain, its missing parts supplied by reference TRBV7-9 and TRBJ1-2, is DTGVSQNPRHKITKRGQNVTFRCDPISEHNRLYWYRQTLGQGPEFLTYFQNEAQLEKSRLLSDRFSAERPKGSFSTLEIQRTEQGDSAMYLCASSSPTRARSRGNYGYTFGSGTRLTVV.